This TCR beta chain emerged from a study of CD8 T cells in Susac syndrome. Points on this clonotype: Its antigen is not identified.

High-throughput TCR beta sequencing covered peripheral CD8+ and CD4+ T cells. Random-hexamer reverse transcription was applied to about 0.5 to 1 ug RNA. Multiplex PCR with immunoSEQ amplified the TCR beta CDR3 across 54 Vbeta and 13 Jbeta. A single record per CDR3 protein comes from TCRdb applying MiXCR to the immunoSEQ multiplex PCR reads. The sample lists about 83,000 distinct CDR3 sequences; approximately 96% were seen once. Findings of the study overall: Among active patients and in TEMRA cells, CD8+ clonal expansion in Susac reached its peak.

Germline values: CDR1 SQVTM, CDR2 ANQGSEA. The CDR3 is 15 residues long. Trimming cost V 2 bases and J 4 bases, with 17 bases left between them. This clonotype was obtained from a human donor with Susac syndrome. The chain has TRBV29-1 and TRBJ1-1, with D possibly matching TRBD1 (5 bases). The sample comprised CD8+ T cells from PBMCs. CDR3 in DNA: TGCAGCGTTGAATTGGACCCAGGGTACACCACTGAAGCTTTCTTT. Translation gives CSVELDPGYTTEAFF. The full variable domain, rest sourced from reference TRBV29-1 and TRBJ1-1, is SAVISQKPSRDICQRGTSLTIQCQVDSQVTMMFWYRQQPGQSLTLIATANQGSEATYESGFVIDKFPISRPNLTFSTLTVSNMSPEDSSIYLCSVELDPGYTTEAFFGQGTRLTVV.